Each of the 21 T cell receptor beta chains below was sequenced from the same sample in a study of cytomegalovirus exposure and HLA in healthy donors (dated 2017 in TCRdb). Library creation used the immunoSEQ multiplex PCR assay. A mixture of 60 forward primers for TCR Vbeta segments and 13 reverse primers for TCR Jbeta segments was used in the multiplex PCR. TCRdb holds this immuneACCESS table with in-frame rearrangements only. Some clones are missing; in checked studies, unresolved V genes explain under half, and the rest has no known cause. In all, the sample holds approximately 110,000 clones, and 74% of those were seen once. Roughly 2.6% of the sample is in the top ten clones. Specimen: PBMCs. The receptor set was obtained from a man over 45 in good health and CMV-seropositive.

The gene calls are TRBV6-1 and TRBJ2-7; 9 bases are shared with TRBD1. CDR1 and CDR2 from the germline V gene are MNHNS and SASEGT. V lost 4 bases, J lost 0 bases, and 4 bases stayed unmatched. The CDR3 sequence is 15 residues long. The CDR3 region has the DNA TGTGCCAGCAGTGTCGACAGGGGGGGCTCCTACGAGCAGTACTTC. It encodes CASSVDRGGSYEQYF.

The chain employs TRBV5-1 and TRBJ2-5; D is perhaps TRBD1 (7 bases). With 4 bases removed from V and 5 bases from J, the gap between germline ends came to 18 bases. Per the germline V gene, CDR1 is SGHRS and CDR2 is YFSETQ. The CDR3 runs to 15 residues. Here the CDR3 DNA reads TGCGCCAGCAGCCGGGGGACAGATCATGGGGAGACCCAGTACTTC. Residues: CASSRGTDHGETQYF.

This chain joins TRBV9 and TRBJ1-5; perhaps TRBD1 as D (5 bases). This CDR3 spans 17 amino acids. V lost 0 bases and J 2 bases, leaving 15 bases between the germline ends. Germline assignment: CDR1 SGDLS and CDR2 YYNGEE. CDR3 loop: CASSVGPGWGGNQPQHF. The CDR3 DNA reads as TGTGCCAGCAGCGTAGGGCCCGGGTGGGGGGGCAATCAGCCCCAGCATTTT.

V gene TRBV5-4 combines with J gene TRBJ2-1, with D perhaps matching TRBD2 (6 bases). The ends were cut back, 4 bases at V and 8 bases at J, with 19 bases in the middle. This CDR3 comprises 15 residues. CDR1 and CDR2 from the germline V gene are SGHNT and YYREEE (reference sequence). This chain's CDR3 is CASSPTGTRDDEQFF. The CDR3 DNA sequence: TGTGCCAGCAGCCCTACCGGGACTCGCGATGATGAGCAGTTCTTC.

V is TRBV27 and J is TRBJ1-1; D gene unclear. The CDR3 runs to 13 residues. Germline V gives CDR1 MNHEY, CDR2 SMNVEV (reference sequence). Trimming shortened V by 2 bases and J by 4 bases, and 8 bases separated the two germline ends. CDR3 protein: CASSLRGFTEAFF. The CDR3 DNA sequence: TGTGCCAGCAGTTTACGGGGTTTCACTGAAGCTTTCTTT.

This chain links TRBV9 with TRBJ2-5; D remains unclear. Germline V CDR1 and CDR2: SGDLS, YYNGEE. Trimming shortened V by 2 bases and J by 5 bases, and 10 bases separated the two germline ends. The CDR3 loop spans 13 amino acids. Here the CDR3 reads CASSVGPTETQYF. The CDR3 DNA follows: TGTGCCAGCAGCGTGGGCCCGACGGAGACCCAGTACTTC.

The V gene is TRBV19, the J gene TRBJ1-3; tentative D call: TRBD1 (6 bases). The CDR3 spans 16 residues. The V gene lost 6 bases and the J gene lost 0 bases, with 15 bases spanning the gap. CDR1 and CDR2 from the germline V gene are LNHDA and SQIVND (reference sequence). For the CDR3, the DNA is TGTGCCAGTAGCCCGATGGACAGCTTCTCTGGAAACACCATATATTTT. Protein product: CASSPMDSFSGNTIYF. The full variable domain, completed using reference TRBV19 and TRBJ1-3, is DGGITQSPKYLFRKEGQNVTLSCEQNLNHDAMYWYRQDPGQGLRLIYYSQIVNDFQKGDIAEGYSVSREKKESFPLTVTSAQKNPTAFYLCASSPMDSFSGNTIYFGEGSWLTVV.

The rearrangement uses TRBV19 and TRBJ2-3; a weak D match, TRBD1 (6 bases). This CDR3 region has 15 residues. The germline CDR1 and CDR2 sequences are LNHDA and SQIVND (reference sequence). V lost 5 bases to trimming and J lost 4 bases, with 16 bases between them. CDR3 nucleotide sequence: TGTGCCAGTAGTGGAAACAGGGCGCCCGCAGATACGCAGTATTTT. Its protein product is CASSGNRAPADTQYF.

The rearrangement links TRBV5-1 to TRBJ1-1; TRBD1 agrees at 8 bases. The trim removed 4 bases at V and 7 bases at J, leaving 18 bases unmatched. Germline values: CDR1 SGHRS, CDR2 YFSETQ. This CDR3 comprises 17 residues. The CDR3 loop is CASSPGQGVDEAHEAFF. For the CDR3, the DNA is TGCGCCAGCAGCCCCGGACAGGGAGTGGATGAGGCTCATGAAGCTTTCTTT.

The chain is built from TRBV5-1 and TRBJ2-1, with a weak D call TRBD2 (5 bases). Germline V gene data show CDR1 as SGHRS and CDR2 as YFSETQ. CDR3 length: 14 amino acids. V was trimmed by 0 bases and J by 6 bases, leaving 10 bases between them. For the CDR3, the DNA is TGCGCCAGCAGCTTGGATGGAGGTTTCAATGAGCAGTTCTTC. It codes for CASSLDGGFNEQFF.

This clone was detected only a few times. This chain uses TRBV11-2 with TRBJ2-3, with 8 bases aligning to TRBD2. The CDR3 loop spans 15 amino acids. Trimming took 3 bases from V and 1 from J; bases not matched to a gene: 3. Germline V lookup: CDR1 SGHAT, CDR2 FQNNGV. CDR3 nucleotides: TGTGCCAGCAGCTTCGGGACTAGGGGCACAGATACGCAGTATTTT. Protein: CASSFGTRGTDTQYF.

CDR3 coding DNA: TGTGCCAGCAGACCTGACAGCTCTGGAAACACCATATATTTT. Translated, it gives CASRPDSSGNTIYF. The chain couples TRBV28 to TRBJ1-3, with D perhaps TRBD1 (5 bases). This CDR3 has 14 amino acids. The V gene's germline CDR1 is MDHEN and CDR2 SYDVKM. V gave up 6 bases and J gave up 0 bases, with 9 bases separating them. The full variable domain, with the rest looked up from reference TRBV28 and TRBJ1-3, is DVKVTQSSRYLVKRTGEKVFLECVQDMDHENMFWYRQDPGLGLRLIYFSYDVKMKEKGDIPEGYSVSREKKERFSLILESASTNQTSMYLCASRPDSSGNTIYFGEGSWLTVV.

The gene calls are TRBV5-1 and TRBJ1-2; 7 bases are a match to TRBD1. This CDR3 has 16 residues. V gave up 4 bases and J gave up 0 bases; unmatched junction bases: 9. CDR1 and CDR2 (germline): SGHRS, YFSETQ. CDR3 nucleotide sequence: TGCGCCAGCAGCCCCGGAACAGGGGCCGCTAACTATGGCTACACCTTC. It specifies CASSPGTGAANYGYTF.

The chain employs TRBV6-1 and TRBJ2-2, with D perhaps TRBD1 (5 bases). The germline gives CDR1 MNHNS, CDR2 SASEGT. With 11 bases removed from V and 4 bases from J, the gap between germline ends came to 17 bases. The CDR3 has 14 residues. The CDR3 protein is CAEQAIHGTGELFF. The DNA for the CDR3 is TGTGCCGAACAGGCCATTCATGGCACCGGGGAGCTGTTTTTT.

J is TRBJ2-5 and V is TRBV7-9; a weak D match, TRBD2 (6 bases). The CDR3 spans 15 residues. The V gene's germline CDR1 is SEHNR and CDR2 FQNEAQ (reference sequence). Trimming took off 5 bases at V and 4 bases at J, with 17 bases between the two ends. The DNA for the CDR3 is TGTGCCAGCAGCCTCTCCGTCGGGGGATCAGAGACCCAGTACTTC. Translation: CASSLSVGGSETQYF.

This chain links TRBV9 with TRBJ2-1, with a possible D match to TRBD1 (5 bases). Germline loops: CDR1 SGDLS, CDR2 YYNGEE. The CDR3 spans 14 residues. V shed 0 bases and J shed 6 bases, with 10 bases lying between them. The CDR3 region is CASSVGTSSNEQFF. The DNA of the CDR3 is TGTGCCAGCAGCGTAGGGACATCGTCCAATGAGCAGTTCTTC.

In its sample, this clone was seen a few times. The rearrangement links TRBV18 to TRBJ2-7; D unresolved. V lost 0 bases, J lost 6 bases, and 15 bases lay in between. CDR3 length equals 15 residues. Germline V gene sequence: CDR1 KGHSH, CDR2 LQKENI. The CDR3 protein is CASSPPTPSTFEQYF. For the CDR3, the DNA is TGTGCCAGCTCACCACCGACACCGTCGACCTTCGAGCAGTACTTC.

The CDR3 reads CASSEFQAATYEQYF. CDR3 DNA: TGTGCCAGCAGTGAGTTTCAGGCAGCAACCTACGAGCAGTACTTC. The chain recombines TRBV6-1 with TRBJ2-5, with no clear D. The J call may be mistaken, given a closer DNA end match to TRBJ2-7. The CDR3 is 15 amino acids. CDR1 is MNHNS and CDR2 is SASEGT in the germline V gene.

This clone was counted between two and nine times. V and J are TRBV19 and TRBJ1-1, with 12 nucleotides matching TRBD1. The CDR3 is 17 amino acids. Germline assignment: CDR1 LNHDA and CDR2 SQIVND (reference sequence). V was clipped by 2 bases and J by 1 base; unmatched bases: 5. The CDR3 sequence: CASSITGTGGTNTEAFF. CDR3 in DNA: TGTGCCAGTAGTATAACCGGGACAGGGGGCACGAACACTGAAGCTTTCTTT.

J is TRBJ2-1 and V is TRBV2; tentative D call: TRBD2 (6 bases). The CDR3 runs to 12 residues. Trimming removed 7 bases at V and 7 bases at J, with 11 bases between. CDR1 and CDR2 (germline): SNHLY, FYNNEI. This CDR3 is CASKRESNEQFF. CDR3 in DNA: TGTGCCAGCAAACGGGAGTCGAATGAGCAGTTCTTC.

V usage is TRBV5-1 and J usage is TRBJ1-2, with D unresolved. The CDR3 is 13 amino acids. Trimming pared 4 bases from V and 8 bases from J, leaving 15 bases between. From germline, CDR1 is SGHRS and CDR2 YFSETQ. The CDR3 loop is CASSPENRWGYTF. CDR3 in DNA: TGCGCCAGCAGCCCCGAGAATCGCTGGGGCTACACCTTC.